This T cell receptor beta chain was documented in a study of cytomegalovirus exposure and HLA in healthy donors. For the study at large: In a previous analysis, more than 90 million unique TCR beta sequences were found from 150 million to 200 million T cells.

The PCR ran on 60 Vbeta and 13 Jbeta primers. The assay was immunoSEQ multiplex PCR, and TCRdb's table has in-frame clones only and misses some. This table has about 89,000 clones, 85% appearing once. Details on this clone: The antigen is not known.

Trimming removed 5 bases at V and 4 bases at J, with 9 bases between. Germline CDR1 is SGHAT and CDR2 is FQNNGV. CDR3 size: 12 residues. Study results and caveats: A missense DCLRE1C variant was associated with V- and J-gene trimming of TCR beta chains in a later analysis, and an independent cohort replicated the association.

The chain carries TRBV11-2 and TRBJ2-7, with no clear D. Sequencing was done on a sample of PBMCs. This clonotype was sampled from a man aged 35 to 55 in good health and CMV-seropositive. The CDR3 DNA reads TGTGCCAGCAGCGCGACAATTTACGAGCAGTACTTC. Translated, it gives CASSATIYEQYF.